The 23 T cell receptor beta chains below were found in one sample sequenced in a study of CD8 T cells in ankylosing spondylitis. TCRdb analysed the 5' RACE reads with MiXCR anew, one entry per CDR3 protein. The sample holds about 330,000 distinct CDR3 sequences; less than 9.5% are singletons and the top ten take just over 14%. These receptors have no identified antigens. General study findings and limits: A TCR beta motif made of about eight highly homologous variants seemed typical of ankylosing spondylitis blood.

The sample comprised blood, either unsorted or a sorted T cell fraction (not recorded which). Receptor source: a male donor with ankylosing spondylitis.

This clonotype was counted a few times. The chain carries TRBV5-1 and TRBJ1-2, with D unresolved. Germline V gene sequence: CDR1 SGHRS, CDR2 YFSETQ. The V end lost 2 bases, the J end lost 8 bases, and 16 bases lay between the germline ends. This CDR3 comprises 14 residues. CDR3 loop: CASSFGLKAGGYTF. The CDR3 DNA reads TGCGCCAGCAGCTTCGGACTTAAAGCGGGAGGCTACACCTTC.

The CDR3, as DNA: TGTGCCAGCAGGCGGACAGGGGGTTACGAGCAGTACTTC. Protein product: CASRRTGGYEQYF. The V gene is TRBV5-6, the J gene TRBJ2-7; 10 nucleotides agree with TRBD1. After removal of 5 bases from V and 4 bases from J, the junction contained 3 bases not matched to a gene. The CDR3 contains 13 residues. Germline V gene data show CDR1 as SGHDT and CDR2 as YYEEEE.

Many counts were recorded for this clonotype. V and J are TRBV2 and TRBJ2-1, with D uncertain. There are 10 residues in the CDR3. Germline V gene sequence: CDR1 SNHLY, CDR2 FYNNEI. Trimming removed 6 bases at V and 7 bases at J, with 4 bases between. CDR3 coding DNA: TGTGCCAGCAGGATAAATGAGCAGTTCTTC. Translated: CASRINEQFF. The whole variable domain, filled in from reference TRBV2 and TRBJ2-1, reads EPEVTQTPSHQVTQMGQEVILRCVPISNHLYFYWYRQILGQKVEFLVSFYNNEISEKSEIFDDQFSVERPDGSNFTLKIRSTKLEDSAMYFCASRINEQFFGPGTRLTVL.

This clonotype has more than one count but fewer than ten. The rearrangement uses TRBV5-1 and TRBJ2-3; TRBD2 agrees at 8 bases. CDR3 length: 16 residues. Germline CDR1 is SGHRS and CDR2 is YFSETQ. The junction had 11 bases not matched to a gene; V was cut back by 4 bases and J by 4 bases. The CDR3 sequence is CASSKPLAEVADTQYF. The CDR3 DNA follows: TGCGCCAGCAGCAAACCACTAGCGGAGGTCGCAGATACGCAGTATTTT.

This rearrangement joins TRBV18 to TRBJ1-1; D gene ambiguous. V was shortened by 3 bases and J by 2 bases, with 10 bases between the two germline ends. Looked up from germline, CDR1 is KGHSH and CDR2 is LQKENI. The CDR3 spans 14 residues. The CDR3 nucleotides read TGTGCCAGCTCACCTCGCCAGAGAAACACTGAAGCTTTCTTT. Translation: CASSPRQRNTEAFF.

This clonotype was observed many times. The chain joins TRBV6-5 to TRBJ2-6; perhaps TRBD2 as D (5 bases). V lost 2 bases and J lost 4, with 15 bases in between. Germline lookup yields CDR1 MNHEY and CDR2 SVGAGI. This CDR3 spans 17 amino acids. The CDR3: CASSYLLGGGGANVLTF. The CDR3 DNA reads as TGTGCCAGCAGTTACCTCCTTGGAGGTGGCGGGGCCAACGTCCTGACTTTC.

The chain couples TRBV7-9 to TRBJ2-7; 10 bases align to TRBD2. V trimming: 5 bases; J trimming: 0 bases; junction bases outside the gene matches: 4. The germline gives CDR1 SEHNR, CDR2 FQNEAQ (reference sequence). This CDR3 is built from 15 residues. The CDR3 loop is CASSHTSGTSYEQYF. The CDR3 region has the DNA TGTGCCAGCAGCCACACTAGCGGGACCTCCTACGAGCAGTACTTC.

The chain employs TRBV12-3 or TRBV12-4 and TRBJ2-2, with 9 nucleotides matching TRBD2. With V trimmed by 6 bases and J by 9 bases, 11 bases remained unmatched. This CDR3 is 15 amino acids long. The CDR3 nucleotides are TGTGCCAGCAGGGTAGGACTAGCGAGTTTCAGGGAGCTGTTTTTT. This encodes CASRVGLASFRELFF.

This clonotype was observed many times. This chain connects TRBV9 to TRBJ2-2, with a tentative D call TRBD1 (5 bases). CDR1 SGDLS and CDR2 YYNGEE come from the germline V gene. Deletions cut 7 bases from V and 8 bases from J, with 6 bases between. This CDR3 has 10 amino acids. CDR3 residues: CASGAGELFF. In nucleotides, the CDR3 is TGTGCCAGCGGGGCGGGGGAGCTGTTTTTT. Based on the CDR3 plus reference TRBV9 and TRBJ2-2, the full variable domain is DSGVTQTPKHLITATGQRVTLRCSPRSGDLSVYWYQQSLDQGLQFLIQYYNGEERAKGNILERFSAQQFPDLHSELNLSSLELGDSALYFCASGAGELFFGEGSRLTVL.

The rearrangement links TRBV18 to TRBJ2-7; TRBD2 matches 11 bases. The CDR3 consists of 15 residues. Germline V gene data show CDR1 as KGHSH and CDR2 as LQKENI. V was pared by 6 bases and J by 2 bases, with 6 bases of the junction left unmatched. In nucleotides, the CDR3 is TGTGCCAGCTCCCCCTATAGCGGGAGGGCCTACGAGCAGTACTTC. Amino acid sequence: CASSPYSGRAYEQYF.

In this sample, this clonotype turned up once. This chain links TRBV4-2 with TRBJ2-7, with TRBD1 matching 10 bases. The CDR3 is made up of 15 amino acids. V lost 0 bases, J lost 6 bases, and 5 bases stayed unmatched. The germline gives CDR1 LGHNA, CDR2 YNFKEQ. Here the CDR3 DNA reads TGTGCCAGCAGCCAAGAGGGGACAGGGGTTAGCGAGCAGTACTTC. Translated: CASSQEGTGVSEQYF.

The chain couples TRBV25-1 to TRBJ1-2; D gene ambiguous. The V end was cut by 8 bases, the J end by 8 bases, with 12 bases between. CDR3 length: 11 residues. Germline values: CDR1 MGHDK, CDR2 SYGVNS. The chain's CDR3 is CASRQAEGYTF. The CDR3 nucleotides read TGTGCCAGCCGACAAGCAGAAGGCTACACCTTC.

DNA of the CDR3: TGTGCCATCAGTGATCAGATTGACACCGGGGAGCTGTTTTTT. Its protein product is CAISDQIDTGELFF. The V gene is TRBV10-3, the J gene TRBJ2-2; no reliable D call. Germline CDR1 ENHRY, CDR2 SYGVKD. This CDR3 spans 14 amino acids. V lost 3 bases, J lost 3 bases, and 8 bases lay in between.

The CDR3 nucleotides read TGTGCCACCAGTGCCGAGACTAGCGGGAGAGGGGAGACCCAGTACTTC. The encoded protein is CATSAETSGRGETQYF. V gene TRBV24-1 combines with J gene TRBJ2-5; 12 bases line up with TRBD2. The CDR3 is made up of 16 amino acids. CDR1 KGHDR and CDR2 SFDVKD come from the germline V gene. V dropped 5 bases and J dropped 5; count of bases not matched to a gene: 8.

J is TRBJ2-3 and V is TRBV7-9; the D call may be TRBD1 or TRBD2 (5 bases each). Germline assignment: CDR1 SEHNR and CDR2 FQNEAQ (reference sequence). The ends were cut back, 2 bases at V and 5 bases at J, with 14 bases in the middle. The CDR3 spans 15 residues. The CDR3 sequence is CASSLTGLAGDTQYF. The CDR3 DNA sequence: TGTGCCAGCAGCTTAACGGGGCTTGCGGGAGATACGCAGTATTTT.

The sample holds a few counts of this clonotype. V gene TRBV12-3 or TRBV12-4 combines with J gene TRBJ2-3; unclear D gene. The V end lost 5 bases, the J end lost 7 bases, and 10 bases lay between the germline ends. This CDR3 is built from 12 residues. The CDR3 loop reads CASSPSRYTQYF. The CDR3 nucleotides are TGTGCCAGCAGTCCCTCGAGATATACGCAGTATTTT.

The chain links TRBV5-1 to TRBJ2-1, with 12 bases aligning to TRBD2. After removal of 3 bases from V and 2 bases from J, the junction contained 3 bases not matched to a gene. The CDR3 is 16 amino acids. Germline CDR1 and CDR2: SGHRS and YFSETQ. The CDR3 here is CASSSLAGGTYNEQFF. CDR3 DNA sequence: TGCGCCAGCAGCTCACTAGCGGGAGGAACCTACAATGAGCAGTTCTTC.

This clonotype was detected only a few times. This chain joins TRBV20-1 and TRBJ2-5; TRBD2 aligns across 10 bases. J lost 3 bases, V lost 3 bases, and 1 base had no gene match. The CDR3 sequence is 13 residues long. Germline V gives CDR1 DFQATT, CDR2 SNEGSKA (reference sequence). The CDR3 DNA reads TGCAGTGCTAGCCTAGCGGGAGAAGAGACCCAGTACTTC. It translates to CSASLAGEETQYF.

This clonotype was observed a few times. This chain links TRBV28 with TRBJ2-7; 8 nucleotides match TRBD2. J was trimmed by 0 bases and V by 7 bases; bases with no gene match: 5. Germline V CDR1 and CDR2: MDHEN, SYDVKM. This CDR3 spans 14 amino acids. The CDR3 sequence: CASTISGSSYEQYF. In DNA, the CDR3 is TGTGCCAGCACTATAAGCGGGAGCTCCTACGAGCAGTACTTC.

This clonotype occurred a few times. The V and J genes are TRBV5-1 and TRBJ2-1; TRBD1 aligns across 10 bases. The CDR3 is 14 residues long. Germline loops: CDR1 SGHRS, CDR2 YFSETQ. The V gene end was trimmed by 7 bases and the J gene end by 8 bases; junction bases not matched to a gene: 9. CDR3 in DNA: TGCGCCAGCGGCGGACAGGGGGGAGTGGATGAGCAGTTCTTC. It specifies CASGGQGGVDEQFF.

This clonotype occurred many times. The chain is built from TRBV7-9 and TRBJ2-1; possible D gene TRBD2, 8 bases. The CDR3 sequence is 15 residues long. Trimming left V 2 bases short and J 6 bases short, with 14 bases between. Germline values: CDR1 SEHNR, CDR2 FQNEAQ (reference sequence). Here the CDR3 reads CASSLTGGGSNEQFF. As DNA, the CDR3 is TGTGCCAGCAGCTTAACGGGAGGGGGCTCCAATGAGCAGTTCTTC. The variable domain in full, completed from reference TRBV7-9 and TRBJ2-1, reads DTGVSQNPRHKITKRGQNVTFRCDPISEHNRLYWYRQTLGQGPEFLTYFQNEAQLEKSRLLSDRFSAERPKGSFSTLEIQRTEQGDSAMYLCASSLTGGGSNEQFFGPGTRLTVL.

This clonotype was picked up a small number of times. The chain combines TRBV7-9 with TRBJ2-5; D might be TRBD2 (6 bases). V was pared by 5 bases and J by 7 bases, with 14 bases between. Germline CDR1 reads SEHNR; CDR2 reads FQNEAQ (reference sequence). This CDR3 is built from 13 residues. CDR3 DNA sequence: TGTGCCAGCAGCCAGCCGGGGGAGAGGACCCAGTACTTC. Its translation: CASSQPGERTQYF.

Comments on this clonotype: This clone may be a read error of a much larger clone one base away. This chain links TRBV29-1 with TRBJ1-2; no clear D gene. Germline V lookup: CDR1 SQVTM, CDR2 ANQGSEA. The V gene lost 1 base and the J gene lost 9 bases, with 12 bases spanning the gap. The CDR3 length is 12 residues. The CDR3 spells CSVEVHNSRYTF. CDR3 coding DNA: TGCAGCGTTGAAGTTCACAACAGCCGCTACACCTTC.